Below are 14 T cell receptor beta chains sequenced from a single sample in a study of CD8 T cells in ankylosing spondylitis. Broader study findings: Among TCR beta sequences, a motif of eight or nine highly homologous variants appeared characteristic of ankylosing spondylitis blood.

TCRdb reprocessed the 5' RACE reads via MiXCR and lists one record per CDR3 protein. This sample yields over 600,000 distinct CDR3 sequences, of which about 20% are seen a single time; roughly a fifth belongs to the top ten. These TCRs' antigens remain unknown. The specimen was blood, either unsorted or a sorted T cell fraction (not recorded which). These TCRs come from a male donor with ankylosing spondylitis.

The chain joins TRBV5-6 to TRBJ1-2; D remains ambiguous. The V end was cut by 0 bases, the J end by 7 bases, with 10 bases between. Germline CDR1 is SGHDT and CDR2 is YYEEEE. CDR3 length: 13 amino acids. CDR3: CASSLGSSVGYTF. DNA of the CDR3: TGTGCCAGCAGCTTGGGGTCGTCTGTTGGCTACACCTTC.

The CDR3 sequence is CASSFYGRNNEQFF. CDR3 nucleotides: TGTGCCAGCAGTTTCTACGGCAGAAACAATGAGCAGTTCTTC. The chain recombines TRBV28 with TRBJ2-1; the D is unclear. This CDR3 has 14 residues. Germline V gives CDR1 MDHEN, CDR2 SYDVKM. V shed 3 bases and J shed 5 bases, with 11 bases lying between them.

The chain employs TRBV30 and TRBJ2-3; 11 positions agree with TRBD1. CDR1 is GTSNPN and CDR2 is SVGIG in the germline V gene (reference sequence). With V trimmed by 7 bases and J by 6 bases, 15 bases remained unmatched. This CDR3 spans 16 amino acids. The CDR3 sequence: CAYGQGAPSRGDTQYF. The DNA of the CDR3 is TGTGCCTACGGACAGGGGGCCCCCAGCAGGGGCGATACGCAGTATTTT. The whole variable domain, filled in from reference TRBV30 and TRBJ2-3, reads SQTIHQWPATLVQPVGSPLSLECTVEGTSNPNLYWYRQAAGRGLQLLFYSVGIGQISSEVPQNLSASRPQDRQFILSSKKLLLSDSGFYLCAYGQGAPSRGDTQYFGPGTRLTVL.

V and J are TRBV18 and TRBJ2-4; no clear D. The V end lost 0 bases, the J end lost 3 bases, and 6 bases lay between the germline ends. The CDR3 has 14 amino acids. CDR1 is KGHSH, CDR2 LQKENI, per germline. CDR3 coding DNA: TGTGCCAGCTCACCACCGAACAGCAAAAACATTCAGTACTTC. Its translation is CASSPPNSKNIQYF.

This clonotype was seen just once. One end of the junction does not line up with germline, which may come from a read error. The chain employs TRBV12-3 or TRBV12-4 and TRBJ2-4; TRBD2 aligns across 16 bases. CDR3 length: 18 residues. The CDR3 sequence is CACSSGTSGRVAKNIQYF. For the CDR3, the DNA is TGTGCCTGCAGCTCCGGGACTAGCGGGAGGGTAGCCAAAAACATTCAGTACTTC.

V usage is TRBV20-1 and J usage is TRBJ1-2, with a weak D call TRBD1 (5 bases). The germline V gene encodes CDR1 DFQATT and CDR2 SNEGSKA (reference sequence). Trimming pared 5 bases from V and 0 bases from J, leaving 10 bases between. The CDR3 is 13 residues long. The CDR3 sequence is CSAPPTANYGYTF. DNA of the CDR3: TGCAGTGCTCCTCCGACAGCTAACTATGGCTACACCTTC.

This rearrangement joins TRBV11-2 to TRBJ2-1; D may match TRBD1 or TRBD2 (5 bases each). The CDR3 has 15 amino acids. Germline V gene sequence: CDR1 SGHAT, CDR2 FQNNGV. The germline V and J ends were trimmed by 5 bases and 6 bases, with 17 bases remaining between them. DNA of the CDR3: TGTGCCAGCAGCCCCGGGACGGTAGGGAGCAATGAGCAGTTCTTC. Translating gives CASSPGTVGSNEQFF.

There are a few counts of this clonotype. The chain has TRBV28 and TRBJ2-7, with 7 bases lining up with TRBD2. The length of the CDR3 is 17 residues. Germline V gene data show CDR1 as MDHEN and CDR2 as SYDVKM. Trimming cost V 6 bases and J 2 bases; bases outside gene matches: 16. The CDR3 protein is CASSPVLATTTAYEQYF. The CDR3 DNA follows: TGTGCCAGCAGCCCTGTACTAGCGACTACGACGGCCTACGAGCAGTACTTC. The whole variable domain, remainder taken from reference TRBV28 and TRBJ2-7, is DVKVTQSSRYLVKRTGEKVFLECVQDMDHENMFWYRQDPGLGLRLIYFSYDVKMKEKGDIPEGYSVSREKKERFSLILESASTNQTSMYLCASSPVLATTTAYEQYFGPGTRLTVT.

The chain links TRBV6-4 to TRBJ2-3; 13 nucleotides line up with TRBD2. This CDR3 comprises 24 residues. Looked up from germline, CDR1 is MRHNA and CDR2 is SNTAGT. V lost 6 bases, J lost 2 bases, and 29 bases stayed unmatched. The CDR3 is CASSLEPVRGPGLAGNEDTDTQYF. In DNA form, the CDR3 reads TGTGCCAGCAGCTTAGAACCAGTCAGAGGCCCGGGACTAGCGGGAAATGAGGACACAGATACGCAGTATTTT.

This clonotype was detected a few times. Relative to the germline gene, one junction end is altered; a read error may explain this. This chain uses TRBV5-1 with TRBJ2-3; 11 positions match TRBD2. Germline V gives CDR1 SGHRS, CDR2 YFSETQ. This CDR3 is 15 amino acids long. The CDR3 DNA is TGTGCCAGCAGCTTAGCGGGAGGGTACACAGATACGCAGTATTTT. This sequence encodes CASSLAGGYTDTQYF.

The V and J genes are TRBV5-1 and TRBJ1-3; no definite D call. V dropped 3 bases and J dropped 0 bases, with 10 bases sitting between them. CDR3 length: 15 residues. Germline lookup yields CDR1 SGHRS and CDR2 YFSETQ. CDR3 loop: CASSSTSDSGNTIYF. In DNA form, the CDR3 reads TGCGCCAGCAGCTCTACATCCGACTCTGGAAACACCATATATTTT.

This clonotype was seen more than once but under ten times. The chain has TRBV12-3 or TRBV12-4 and TRBJ2-5, with D perhaps TRBD2 (5 bases). This CDR3 has 16 amino acids. V was cut by 3 bases and J by 4 bases, with 18 bases left in between. The CDR3: CASSFPAGTTPETQYF. Written as DNA, the CDR3 is TGTGCCAGCAGTTTTCCCGCGGGCACTACCCCAGAGACCCAGTACTTC.

This chain uses TRBV14 with TRBJ2-2, with TRBD2 identical over 8 bases. V shed 0 bases, J shed 6 bases, and the junction held 9 bases outside the gene matches. Per germline, CDR1 SGHDN and CDR2 FVKESK. CDR3 length equals 17 residues. The CDR3 loop is CASSQDSERGSAGELFF. CDR3 coding DNA: TGTGCCAGCAGCCAAGATTCGGAGCGGGGGAGCGCCGGGGAGCTGTTTTTT.

Written as DNA, the CDR3 is TGTGCCAGCAGTTACAATGCAGGCTCAAGCTCCTACGAGCAGTACTTC. This gives the protein CASSYNAGSSSYEQYF. The chain employs TRBV6-2 or TRBV6-3 and TRBJ2-7; D gene ambiguous. Trimming stripped 2 bases from V and 0 bases from J, with 14 bases between. The CDR3 has 16 amino acids. Germline V gene sequence: CDR1 MNHEY, CDR2 SVGEGT.